This TCR beta chain was identified during a study of OX40 agonist ivuxolimab in advanced cancers. Study in general: Head and neck, renal cell, melanoma or hepatocellular carcinoma were the cancers that dose-escalation patients had.

With 4 bases removed from V and 10 bases from J, the gap between germline ends came to 16 bases. The V gene's germline CDR1 is LGHNA and CDR2 YSLEER. The CDR3 loop spans 13 amino acids. Profiled with immunoSEQ multiplex PCR; TCRdb holds only in-frame clones, not every one. Found here are more than 45,000 clones, around 87% of them singletons; the top ten hold approximately 10%. Patients were ruled out by autoimmune disease history or systemic immunosuppression. The clonotype comes from an adult with an advanced solid tumor such as melanoma, head and neck, liver or kidney cancer. This chain joins TRBV4-3 and TRBJ1-2, with D possibly TRBD1 on 6 matching bases. Specimen: CD4+ or CD8+ T cells sorted from blood, collected in a trial of the OX40 agonist ivuxolimab. CDR3 sequence: CASSRDRSRAYTF. The CDR3 coding sequence is TGCGCCAGCAGCCGAGACAGGTCTCGGGCCTACACCTTC.